The present TCR beta chain was sequenced within a study of blood T cell repertoires in COVID-19 (dated by TCRdb to 2020 to 2022). The study in broad terms: Collaborator samples came from the United States, Italy and Spain and covered acute and convalescent phases of COVID-19. A freely available public database, intended as a resource for researchers studying the immune response to SARS-CoV-2, is where the repertoires were released. The dataset comprised deeply sampled blood TCRbeta repertoires from subjects exposed to, actively infected with, or recovered from COVID-19. Where HLA class I and class II types were available, the types were taken from metadata supplied by the sample provider, not from assay-based typing. Samples were obtained from the ongoing ImmuneRACE study (first 160 participants) and from 1,254 subjects provided by 6 global collaborators. The material from the prospective study consisted of cDNA or gDNA derived from T cells, B-cell-depleted T cells, or PBMCs. A de-identified subject ID, COVID-19 status, age in years and sex were almost always included in the sample metadata. What the research found in general, with its limitations: How much clinical and demographic metadata was included differed by source and by participant, and the metadata was provided uncurated.

To note about this clone: No cognate antigen has been identified for it. Per-base qualities were not stored, and no clone one base away is much larger.

TCRbeta CDR3 regions were amplified from genomic DNA by means of the immunoSEQ Assay, a bias-controlled multiplex PCR. From the authors' description of their analysis: The number of nucleated cells in each sample was estimated from the amplification of reference gene primers within the assay. To quantify the absolute abundance of each unique TCRbeta CDR3 rearrangement, sequence reads were collapsed and filtered. For each sample, productive Simpson clonality was calculated by taking the square root of Simpson's diversity index across productive rearrangements. TCRdb took over this immuneACCESS table, retaining in-frame rearrangements with V and J assigned. Such tables are incomplete; in checked studies, under half of the missing clones stem from an unresolved V gene, and the remainder is unexplained. V and J calls and clone size are as listed in that table; D and trimming were resolved from the DNA. This sample has under 150,000 clones in its table, and roughly 85% of those were observed once. The ten largest clones represent less than 4.5% of the sample.

Each collaborating institution followed its own protocols to collect whole blood in K2EDTA tubes. For TCRbeta analysis, collaborators shipped samples as frozen whole blood, isolated PBMCs, or DNA extracted from either of those sample types. Unmatched junction bases come to 8, with V trimmed by 4 bases and J by 2 bases. CDR1 SEHNR and CDR2 FQNEAQ were looked up in the germline V gene (reference sequence). From the cysteine through the phenylalanine, the CDR3 covers 16 amino acids. Only CDR3 DNA is held: 48 bases, read in frame from base 1. The clonotype comes from a man aged 60 to 69 with acute or convalescent COVID-19. The rearranged segments are TRBV7-9 and TRBJ1-1, with TRBD1 identical over 9 junction bases. Sequencing was carried out using peripheral blood. The CDR3 region: CASSSGTGRGNTEAFF. The DNA is as follows: TGTGCCAGCAGCTCGGGGACAGGGAGGGGAAACACTGAAGCTTTCTTT.